This T cell receptor beta chain derives from a study of lymphopenia after photon versus proton radiotherapy. This table comes from immunoSEQ multiplex PCR, and its TCRdb copy is limited to in-frame clones, with some not included. The sample consists of about 25,000 clones, 83% of them appearing once. In the case of this clone: Its antigen is unidentified.

Study results and caveats: Proton therapy kept repertoires fairly stable, unlike photons, which gained effector/memory cells.

The ends were cut back, 4 bases at V and 2 bases at J, with 11 bases in the middle. This CDR3 region has 14 residues. Germline values: CDR1 SSHAT, CDR2 FNYEAQ (reference sequence). This receptor was identified in a woman in her 50s with pancreatic cancer. V is TRBV7-7 and J is TRBJ1-2; unclear D gene. The sample consisted of peripheral blood, taken from a patient treated with photon-based radiotherapy. CDR3 DNA: TGTGCCAGCAGCTATTTCGGGGTCAACTATGGCTACACCTTC. Translating gives CASSYFGVNYGYTF.